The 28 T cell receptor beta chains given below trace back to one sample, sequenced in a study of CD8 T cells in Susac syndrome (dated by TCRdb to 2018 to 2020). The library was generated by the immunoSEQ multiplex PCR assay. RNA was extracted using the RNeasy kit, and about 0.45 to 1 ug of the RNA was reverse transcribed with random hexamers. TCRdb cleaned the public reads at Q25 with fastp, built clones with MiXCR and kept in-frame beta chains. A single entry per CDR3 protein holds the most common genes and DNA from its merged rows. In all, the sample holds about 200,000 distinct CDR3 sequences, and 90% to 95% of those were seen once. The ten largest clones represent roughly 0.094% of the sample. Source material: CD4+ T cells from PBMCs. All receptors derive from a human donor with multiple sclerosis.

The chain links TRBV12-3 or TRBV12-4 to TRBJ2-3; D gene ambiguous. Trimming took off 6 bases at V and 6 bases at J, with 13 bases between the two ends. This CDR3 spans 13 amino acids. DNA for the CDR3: TGTGCCAGCAGCCAGGAACGAGTCGATACGCAGTATTTT. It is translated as CASSQERVDTQYF.

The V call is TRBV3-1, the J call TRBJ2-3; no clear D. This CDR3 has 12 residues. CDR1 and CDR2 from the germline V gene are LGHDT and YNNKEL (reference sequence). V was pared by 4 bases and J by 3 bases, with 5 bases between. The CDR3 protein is CASSLETDTQYF. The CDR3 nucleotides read TGTGCCAGCAGCCTGGAGACAGATACGCAGTATTTT.

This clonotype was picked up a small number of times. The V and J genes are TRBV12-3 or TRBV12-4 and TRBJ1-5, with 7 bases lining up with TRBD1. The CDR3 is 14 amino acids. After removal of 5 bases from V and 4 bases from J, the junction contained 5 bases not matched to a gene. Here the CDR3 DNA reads TGTGCCAGCAGTCCTCAGGGGGGAAATCAGCCCCAGCATTTT. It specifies CASSPQGGNQPQHF.

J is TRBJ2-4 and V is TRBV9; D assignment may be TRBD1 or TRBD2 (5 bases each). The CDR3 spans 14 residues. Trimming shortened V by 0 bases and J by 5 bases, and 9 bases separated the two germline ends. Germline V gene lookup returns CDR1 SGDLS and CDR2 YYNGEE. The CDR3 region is CASSVGGDQNIQYF. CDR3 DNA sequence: TGTGCCAGCAGCGTAGGAGGGGACCAAAACATTCAGTACTTC.

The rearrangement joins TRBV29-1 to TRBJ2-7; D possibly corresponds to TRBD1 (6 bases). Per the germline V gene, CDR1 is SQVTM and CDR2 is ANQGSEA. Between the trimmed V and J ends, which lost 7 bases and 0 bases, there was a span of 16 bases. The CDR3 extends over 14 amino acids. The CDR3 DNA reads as TGCAGCGCTGCCTGGACAGCCAGCTCCTACGAGCAGTACTTC. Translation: CSAAWTASSYEQYF.

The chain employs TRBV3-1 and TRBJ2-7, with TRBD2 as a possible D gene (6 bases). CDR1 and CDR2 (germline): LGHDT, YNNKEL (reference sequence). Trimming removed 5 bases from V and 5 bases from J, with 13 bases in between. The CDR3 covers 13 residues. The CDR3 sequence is CASSSREINEQYF. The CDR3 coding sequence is TGTGCCAGCAGCTCCCGGGAGATCAACGAGCAGTACTTC.

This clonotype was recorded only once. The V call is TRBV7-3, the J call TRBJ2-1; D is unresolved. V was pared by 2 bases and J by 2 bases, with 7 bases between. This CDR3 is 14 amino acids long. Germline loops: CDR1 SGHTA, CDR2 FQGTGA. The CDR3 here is CASSLGSAYNEQFF. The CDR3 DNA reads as TGTGCCAGCAGCTTAGGGTCAGCCTACAATGAGCAGTTCTTC.

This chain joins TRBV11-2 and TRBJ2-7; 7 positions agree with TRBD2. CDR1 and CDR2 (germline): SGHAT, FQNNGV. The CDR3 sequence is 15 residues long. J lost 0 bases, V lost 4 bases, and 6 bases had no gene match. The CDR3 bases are TGTGCCAGCAGCTCGGGGACTATTCCCTCCTACGAGCAGTACTTC. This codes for CASSSGTIPSYEQYF.

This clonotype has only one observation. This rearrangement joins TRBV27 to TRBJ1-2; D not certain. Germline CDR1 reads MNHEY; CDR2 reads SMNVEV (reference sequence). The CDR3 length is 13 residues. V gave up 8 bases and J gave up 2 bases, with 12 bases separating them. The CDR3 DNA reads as TGTGCCAGCGCAGTGACTTGGAACTATGGCTACACCTTC. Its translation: CASAVTWNYGYTF.

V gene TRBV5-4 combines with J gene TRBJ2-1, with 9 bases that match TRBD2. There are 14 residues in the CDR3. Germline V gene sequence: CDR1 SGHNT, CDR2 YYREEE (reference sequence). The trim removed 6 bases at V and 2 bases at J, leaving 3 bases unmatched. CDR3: CASTSGGPYNEQFF. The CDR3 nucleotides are TGTGCCAGCACGAGCGGGGGGCCCTACAATGAGCAGTTCTTC.

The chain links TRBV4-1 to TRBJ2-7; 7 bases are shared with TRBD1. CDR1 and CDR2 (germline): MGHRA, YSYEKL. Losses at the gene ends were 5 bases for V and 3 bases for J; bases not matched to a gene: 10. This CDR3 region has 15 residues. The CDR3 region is CASSYDREEDYEQYF. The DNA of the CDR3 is TGCGCCAGCAGCTACGACAGGGAAGAGGACTACGAGCAGTACTTC.

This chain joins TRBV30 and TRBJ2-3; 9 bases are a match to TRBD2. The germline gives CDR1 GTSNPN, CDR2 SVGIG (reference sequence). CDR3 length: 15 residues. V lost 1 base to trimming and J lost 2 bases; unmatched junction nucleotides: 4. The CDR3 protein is CAWSATSGATDTQYF. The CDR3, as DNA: TGTGCCTGGAGTGCGACTAGCGGAGCCACAGATACGCAGTATTTT.

CDR3 in DNA: TGCAGCGCTTTTCTCCTTGGGACCTACAATGAGCAGTTCTTC. This translates into CSAFLLGTYNEQFF. This sequence joins TRBV29-1 and TRBJ2-1; no definite D call. Germline V gene lookup returns CDR1 SQVTM and CDR2 ANQGSEA. CDR3 length: 14 amino acids. The V and J ends lost 7 bases and 2 bases respectively, with 15 bases between them.

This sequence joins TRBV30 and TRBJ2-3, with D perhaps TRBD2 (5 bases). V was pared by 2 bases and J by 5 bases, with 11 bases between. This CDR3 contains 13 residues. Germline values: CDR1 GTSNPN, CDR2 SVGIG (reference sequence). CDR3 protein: CAWSTYGGDTQYF. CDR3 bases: TGTGCCTGGAGTACCTACGGAGGAGATACGCAGTATTTT.

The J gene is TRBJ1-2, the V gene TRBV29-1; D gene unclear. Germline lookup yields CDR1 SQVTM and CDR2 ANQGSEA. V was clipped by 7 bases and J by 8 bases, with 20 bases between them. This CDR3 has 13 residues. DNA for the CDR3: TGCAGCGCCCCGTCCCCCACCGGCTGGGGCTACACCTTC. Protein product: CSAPSPTGWGYTF.

The CDR3 protein is CASSPAQTQSYNEQFF. CDR3 bases: TGTGCCAGCAGTCCCGCCCAGACTCAATCCTACAATGAGCAGTTCTTC. This chain links TRBV27 with TRBJ2-1; D unresolved. V was shortened by 5 bases and J by 1 base, with 15 bases between the two germline ends. The germline V gene encodes CDR1 MNHEY and CDR2 SMNVEV (reference sequence). The CDR3 has 16 amino acids.

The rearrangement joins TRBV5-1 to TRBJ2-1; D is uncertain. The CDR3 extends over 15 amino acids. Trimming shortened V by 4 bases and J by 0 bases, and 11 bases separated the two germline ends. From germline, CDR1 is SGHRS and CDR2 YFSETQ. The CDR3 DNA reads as TGCGCCAGCAGCCAGGATCAGAGCTCCTACAATGAGCAGTTCTTC. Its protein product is CASSQDQSSYNEQFF.

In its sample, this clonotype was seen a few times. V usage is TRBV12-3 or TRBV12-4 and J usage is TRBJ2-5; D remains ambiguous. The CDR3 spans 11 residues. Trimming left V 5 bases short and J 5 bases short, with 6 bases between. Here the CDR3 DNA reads TGTGCCAGCAGTGGCGTGGAGACCCAGTACTTC. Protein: CASSGVETQYF.

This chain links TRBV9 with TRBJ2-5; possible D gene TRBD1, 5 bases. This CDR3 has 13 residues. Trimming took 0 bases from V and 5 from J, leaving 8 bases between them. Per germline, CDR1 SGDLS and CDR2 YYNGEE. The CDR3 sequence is CASSVGGRETQYF. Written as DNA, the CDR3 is TGTGCCAGCAGCGTAGGGGGCCGGGAGACCCAGTACTTC.

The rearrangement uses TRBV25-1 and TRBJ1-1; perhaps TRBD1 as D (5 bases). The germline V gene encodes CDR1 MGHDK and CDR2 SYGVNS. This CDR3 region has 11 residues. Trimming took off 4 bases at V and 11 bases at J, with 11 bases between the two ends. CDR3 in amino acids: CASSAGLRAFF. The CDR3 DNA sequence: TGTGCCAGCAGTGCGGGGCTGAGGGCTTTCTTT.

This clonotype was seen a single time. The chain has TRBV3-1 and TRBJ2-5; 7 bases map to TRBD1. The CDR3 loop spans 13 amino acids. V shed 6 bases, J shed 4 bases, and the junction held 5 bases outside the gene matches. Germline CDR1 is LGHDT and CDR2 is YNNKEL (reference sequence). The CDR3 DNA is TGTGCCAGCAGAAACAGGGGACGAGAGACCCAGTACTTC. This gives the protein CASRNRGRETQYF.

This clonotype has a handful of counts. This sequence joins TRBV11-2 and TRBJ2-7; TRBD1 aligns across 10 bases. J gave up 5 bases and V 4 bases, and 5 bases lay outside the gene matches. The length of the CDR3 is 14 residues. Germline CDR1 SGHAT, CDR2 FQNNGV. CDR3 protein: CASSSRDRGDEQYF. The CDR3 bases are TGTGCCAGCAGCTCCCGGGACAGGGGCGACGAGCAGTACTTC.

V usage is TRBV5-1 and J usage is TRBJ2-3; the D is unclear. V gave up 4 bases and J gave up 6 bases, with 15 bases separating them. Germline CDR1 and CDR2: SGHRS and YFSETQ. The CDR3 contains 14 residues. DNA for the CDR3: TGCGCCAGCAGCAGTTCGACACCCCGGGATACGCAGTATTTT. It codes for CASSSSTPRDTQYF.

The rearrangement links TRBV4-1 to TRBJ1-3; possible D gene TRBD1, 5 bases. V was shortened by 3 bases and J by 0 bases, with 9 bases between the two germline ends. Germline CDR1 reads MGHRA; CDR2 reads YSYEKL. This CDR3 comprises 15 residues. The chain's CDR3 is CASSQGPTSGNTIYF. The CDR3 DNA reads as TGCGCCAGCAGCCAGGGACCTACCTCTGGAAACACCATATATTTT.

CDR3 sequence: CASSWGLAGTYNEQFF. The CDR3 nucleotides read TGCGCCAGCAGCTGGGGGCTAGCGGGGACCTACAATGAGCAGTTCTTC. The rearrangement uses TRBV5-1 and TRBJ2-1; 9 bases align to TRBD2. V lost 3 bases to trimming and J lost 2 bases; unmatched junction nucleotides: 6. The CDR3 has 16 residues. CDR1 and CDR2 (germline): SGHRS, YFSETQ.

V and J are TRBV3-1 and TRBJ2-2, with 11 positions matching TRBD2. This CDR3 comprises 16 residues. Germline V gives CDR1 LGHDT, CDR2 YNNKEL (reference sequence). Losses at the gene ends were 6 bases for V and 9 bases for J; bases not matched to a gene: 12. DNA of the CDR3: TGTGCCAGCAGTCCTACTCACCGACTAGCGGGAAGGGAGCTGTTTTTT. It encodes CASSPTHRLAGRELFF.

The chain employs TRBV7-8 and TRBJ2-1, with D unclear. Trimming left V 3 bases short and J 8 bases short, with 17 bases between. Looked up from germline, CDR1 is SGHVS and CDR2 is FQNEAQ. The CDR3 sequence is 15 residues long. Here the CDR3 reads CASSFFRDGVDEQFF. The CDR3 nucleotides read TGTGCCAGCAGCTTTTTCCGAGACGGAGTGGATGAGCAGTTCTTC.

Written as DNA, the CDR3 is TGTGCCAGCATTACACCGAGCTCCTACAATGAGCAGTTCTTC. It translates to CASITPSSYNEQFF. J is TRBJ2-1 and V is TRBV6-1, with D unresolved. V was shortened by 7 bases and J by 0 bases, with 10 bases between the two germline ends. The CDR3 covers 14 residues. The V gene's germline CDR1 is MNHNS and CDR2 SASEGT.